This T cell receptor beta chain was observed in a study of blood T cell repertoires in COVID-19. Background on the study: COVID-19 samples from acute and convalescent phases originated in the United States, Italy and Spain.

Seattle's enrolled individuals joined amid active infection and were then monitored longitudinally. CDR3 length: 13 residues. In germline, CDR1 is SGHRS, CDR2 YFSETQ. Trimming removed 3 bases at V and 4 bases at J, with 10 bases between. In the original analysis: Nucleated cell number was recorded as an estimate derived from reference gene primer amplification. The table came from immunoSEQ multiplex PCR; TCRdb's copy has only in-frame clones and leaves some out. V, J and clone size are taken as reported in that table, and D and trimming were inferred from the DNA itself. The sample holds around 280,000 clones, roughly 91% seen once.

The source material was peripheral blood. This sequence joins TRBV5-1 and TRBJ1-1; perhaps TRBD1 as D (5 bases). The receptor comes from a woman aged 25 to 39 with COVID-19, enrolled during active disease. CDR3: CASSSDIPTEAFF. CDR3 bases: TGCGCCAGCAGCTCGGACATTCCCACTGAAGCTTTCTTT. Combining the CDR3 with reference TRBV5-1 and TRBJ1-1 gives the whole variable domain KAGVTQTPRYLIKTRGQQVTLSCSPISGHRSVSWYQQTPGQGLQFLFEYFSETQRNKGNFPGRFSGRQFSNSRSEMNVSTLELGDSALYLCASSSDIPTEAFFGQGTRLTVV.